The 29 T cell receptor beta chains presented below share a single source sample, sequenced in a study of long-term antiretroviral therapy in people with HIV. With survey level as its setting, the immunoSEQ assay was v3.0. Assay: immunoSEQ multiplex PCR; the TCRdb copy retains only in-frame clones and omits some. The table records under 45,000 clones, nearly 95% of them present only once. The material was unsorted PBMCs, obtained around 5.3 years after starting antiretroviral therapy. Every receptor here comes from a woman aged 45 to 65 with HIV.

V gene TRBV7-9 combines with J gene TRBJ2-2; 9 nucleotides agree with TRBD1. Unmatched junction bases numbered 0, after V lost 1 base and J lost 3 bases. The length of the CDR3 is 15 residues. Germline loops: CDR1 SEHNR, CDR2 FQNEAQ (reference sequence). The CDR3 reads CASSLGDRDTGELFF. In nucleotides, the CDR3 is TGTGCCAGCAGCTTAGGGGACAGGGACACCGGGGAGCTGTTTTTT.

The chain joins TRBV27 to TRBJ1-1; 8 positions match TRBD1. J was trimmed by 5 bases and V by 4 bases; bases with no gene match: 9. Germline V gives CDR1 MNHEY, CDR2 SMNVEV (reference sequence). This CDR3 has 15 residues. CDR3 amino acids: CASSSTTGGLTEAFF. CDR3 nucleotides: TGTGCCAGCAGTTCGACTACAGGGGGTTTGACTGAAGCTTTCTTT.

This chain joins TRBV27 and TRBJ2-1; 11 nucleotides match TRBD1. Per the germline V gene, CDR1 is MNHEY and CDR2 is SMNVEV (reference sequence). V lost 5 bases and J lost 9; bases outside the gene matches: 12. This CDR3 spans 16 amino acids. In nucleotides, the CDR3 is TGTGCCAGCAGTACCCGGACAGGGGGCGAGTATAGTGAGCAGTTCTTC. It yields the protein CASSTRTGGEYSEQFF.

This rearrangement joins TRBV7-9 to TRBJ2-3, with a weak D call TRBD1 (6 bases). Germline V lookup: CDR1 SEHNR, CDR2 FQNEAQ (reference sequence). V was trimmed by 5 bases and J by 3 bases, leaving 12 bases between them. This CDR3 contains 14 residues. CDR3 DNA: TGTGCCAGCAGCCACAGGGTTGAAACAGATACGCAGTATTTT. Amino acid sequence: CASSHRVETDTQYF.

The V call is TRBV6-1, the J call TRBJ2-7; TRBD1 is a possible D gene (6 bases). The CDR3 is made up of 14 amino acids. V was shortened by 5 bases and J by 2 bases, with 13 bases between the two germline ends. The V gene's germline CDR1 is MNHNS and CDR2 SASEGT. In DNA, the CDR3 is TGTGCCAGCAGTTTCCGGGACATAGCCTACGAGCAGTACTTC. Translation gives CASSFRDIAYEQYF.

The gene calls are TRBV27 and TRBJ1-4; 7 bases map to TRBD1. The CDR3 runs 14 residues. V trimming: 3 bases; J trimming: 7 bases; junction bases outside the gene matches: 5. Germline CDR1 reads MNHEY; CDR2 reads SMNVEV (reference sequence). CDR3 in amino acids: CASSFQGGVEKLFF. The CDR3 nucleotides are TGTGCCAGCAGTTTTCAGGGGGGAGTTGAAAAACTGTTTTTT.

The chain combines TRBV12-5 with TRBJ2-3; weak D call: TRBD2 (5 bases). The CDR3 runs 14 residues. V shed 7 bases and J shed 6 bases, with 17 bases lying between them. Per germline, CDR1 LGHNT and CDR2 FRNRAP. CDR3 nucleotide sequence: TGTGCTAGTGCAACGGGAATGGAGTGGGATACGCAGTATTTT. Amino acids: CASATGMEWDTQYF.

V is TRBV4-1 and J is TRBJ1-4, with a tentative D call TRBD1 (6 bases). The CDR3 contains 17 residues. V shed 0 bases and J shed 7 bases, with 18 bases lying between them. Germline V gene data show CDR1 as MGHRA and CDR2 as YSYEKL. The CDR3 DNA is TGCGCCAGCAGCCAAGATCGTATGGGGGGCGTCCCTGAAAAACTGTTTTTT. Translated: CASSQDRMGGVPEKLFF.

The chain combines TRBV5-1 with TRBJ1-1; the match to TRBD1 covers 10 bases. This CDR3 has 15 amino acids. V lost 4 bases to trimming and J lost 1 base; unmatched junction nucleotides: 4. CDR1 is SGHRS and CDR2 is YFSETQ in the germline V gene. The CDR3 sequence is CASSPRQGANTEAFF. CDR3 coding DNA: TGCGCCAGCAGCCCCCGACAGGGGGCGAACACTGAAGCTTTCTTT.

This clone has only one observation. The V and J genes are TRBV6-4 and TRBJ2-5; D may match TRBD1 or TRBD2 (5 bases each). CDR1 MRHNA and CDR2 SNTAGT come from the germline V gene. With 2 bases removed from V and 2 bases from J, the gap between germline ends came to 12 bases. The CDR3 consists of 15 residues. CDR3 coding DNA: TGTGCCAGCAGTGACCCCGGGACCCTTCAAGAGACCCAGTACTTC. Its protein product is CASSDPGTLQETQYF.

The CDR3 DNA reads as TGTGCCTGGAGTGCCCTAGAGACAGGCAAGAATGAAAAACTGTTTTTT. The encoded protein is CAWSALETGKNEKLFF. The chain is built from TRBV30 and TRBJ1-4; maybe TRBD1 (6 bases). Trimming took 1 base from V and 5 from J, leaving 17 bases between them. This CDR3 region has 16 residues. Looked up from germline, CDR1 is GTSNPN and CDR2 is SVGIG (reference sequence).

The chain combines TRBV5-1 with TRBJ1-1, with D maybe TRBD1 (5 bases). Germline V lookup: CDR1 SGHRS, CDR2 YFSETQ. The CDR3 has 14 amino acids. Between the trimmed V and J ends, which lost 5 bases and 4 bases, there was a span of 15 bases. The CDR3 nucleotides are TGCGCCAGCAGGGCTCCGGGGGACGGCACTGAAGCTTTCTTT. It codes for CASRAPGDGTEAFF.

This clone was observed once. Relative to the germline gene, one junction end is altered; a read error may explain this. The chain has TRBV7-7 and TRBJ2-3; a weak D match, TRBD2 (5 bases). Germline V CDR1 and CDR2: SSHAT, FNYEAQ (reference sequence). The CDR3 sequence is 14 residues long. The CDR3 region is CASSPAGSSDTQYF. CDR3 coding DNA: TGTGCTAGCAGCCCCGCGGGCAGTTCAGATACGCAGTATTTT.

The chain employs TRBV6-5 and TRBJ2-3, with no clear D. This CDR3 is 11 amino acids long. Trimming stripped 6 bases from V and 2 bases from J, with 3 bases between. Germline values: CDR1 MNHEY, CDR2 SVGAGI. As DNA, the CDR3 is TGTGCCAGCAGATTCACAGATACGCAGTATTTT. Protein: CASRFTDTQYF.

This clone was picked up one time. The chain carries TRBV7-2 and TRBJ2-2, with unresolved D. V was pared by 4 bases and J by 3 bases, with 12 bases between. This CDR3 has 15 amino acids. In germline, CDR1 is SGHTA, CDR2 FQGNSA. This CDR3 reads CASSSHRGDTGELFF. The CDR3 region has the DNA TGTGCCAGCAGCTCCCACCGTGGAGACACCGGGGAGCTGTTTTTT.

The rearrangement links TRBV5-1 to TRBJ2-5, with 9 bases fitting TRBD1. The V gene end was trimmed by 4 bases and the J gene end by 0 bases; junction bases not matched to a gene: 4. CDR3 size: 15 residues. CDR1 and CDR2 from the germline V gene are SGHRS and YFSETQ. The CDR3 sequence: CASSTGTGYQETQYF. Written as DNA, the CDR3 is TGCGCCAGCAGCACGGGGACAGGGTACCAAGAGACCCAGTACTTC.

This clone was seen only a few times. The chain combines TRBV28 with TRBJ1-2; unclear D gene. The germline V gene encodes CDR1 MDHEN and CDR2 SYDVKM. The CDR3 has 15 amino acids. V lost 3 bases and J 8 bases, leaving 19 bases between the germline ends. The CDR3 DNA follows: TGTGCCAGCAGTTTCGTACGGATCCTCATCCGAGGCTACACCTTC. Translating it yields CASSFVRILIRGYTF.

DNA for the CDR3: TGTGCCAGTAGTATAGATACAGGGAACTATGGCTACACCTTC. Its translation: CASSIDTGNYGYTF. This chain uses TRBV19 with TRBJ1-2; possibly TRBD1 for D (6 bases). V was shortened by 0 bases and J by 2 bases, with 7 bases between the two germline ends. CDR1 and CDR2 (germline): LNHDA, SQIVND (reference sequence). The CDR3 extends over 14 amino acids.

This chain joins TRBV9 and TRBJ2-1; TRBD2 aligns across 7 bases. This CDR3 comprises 16 residues. Trimming cost V 5 bases and J 5 bases; bases outside gene matches: 13. Germline assignment: CDR1 SGDLS and CDR2 YYNGEE. CDR3 loop: CASSPGIAGWNNEQFF. The CDR3 DNA is TGTGCCAGCAGTCCAGGAATAGCGGGCTGGAACAATGAGCAGTTCTTC.

The chain combines TRBV5-6 with TRBJ2-5; D ambiguous. The germline CDR1 and CDR2 sequences are SGHDT and YYEEEE. The V end was cut by 1 base, the J end by 5 bases, with 9 bases between. This CDR3 has 13 residues. CDR3 coding DNA: TGTGCCAGCAGCTTGTGGATCGAGGAGACCCAGTACTTC. Translated, it gives CASSLWIEETQYF.

The chain combines TRBV18 with TRBJ2-7; D is possibly TRBD1 or TRBD2 (5 bases each). The CDR3 extends over 14 amino acids. Trimming cost V 1 base and J 2 bases, with 9 bases left between them. The germline V gene has CDR1 KGHSH and CDR2 LQKENI. CDR3 sequence (DNA): TGTGCCAGCTCACCACGGGACGAACCCTACGAGCAGTACTTC. Protein: CASSPRDEPYEQYF.

J is TRBJ2-3 and V is TRBV4-1, with TRBD2 identical over 8 bases. The CDR3 sequence is 16 residues long. Germline lookup yields CDR1 MGHRA and CDR2 YSYEKL. V was pared by 2 bases and J by 0 bases, with 4 bases of the junction left unmatched. The CDR3: CASSQQTSVSTDTQYF. In DNA, the CDR3 is TGCGCCAGCAGCCAACAGACTAGCGTAAGCACAGATACGCAGTATTTT.

The chain recombines TRBV15 with TRBJ1-2, with 8 nucleotides matching TRBD1. CDR3 size: 16 residues. CDR1 is LNHNV and CDR2 is YYDKDF in the germline V gene (reference sequence). Losses at the gene ends were 3 bases for V and 4 bases for J; bases not matched to a gene: 10. CDR3: CATSSDGFGQGYGYTF. CDR3 DNA sequence: TGTGCCACCAGCAGCGATGGGTTTGGACAGGGCTATGGCTACACCTTC. The whole variable domain, filled in from reference TRBV15 and TRBJ1-2, reads DAMVIQNPRYQVTQFGKPVTLSCSQTLNHNVMYWYQQKSSQAPKLLFHYYDKDFNNEADTPDNFQSRRPNTSFCFLDIRSPGLGDTAMYLCATSSDGFGQGYGYTFGSGTRLTVV.

The CDR3 protein is CASSPSGSKYGYTF. CDR3 bases: TGTGCCAGCAGTCCGTCCGGGTCGAAGTATGGCTACACCTTC. The chain has TRBV6-5 and TRBJ1-2; no clear D. The germline V and J ends were trimmed by 5 bases and 5 bases, with 15 bases remaining between them. CDR1 is MNHEY and CDR2 is SVGAGI in the germline V gene. The CDR3 is 14 residues long.

J is TRBJ2-7 and V is TRBV29-1; D unclear. The CDR3 is 13 amino acids. Germline values: CDR1 SQVTM, CDR2 ANQGSEA. The V end lost 5 bases, the J end lost 3 bases, and 14 bases lay between the germline ends. CDR3 amino acids: CSVRLGPSYEQYF. The DNA for the CDR3 is TGCAGCGTTCGTCTAGGGCCCAGCTACGAGCAGTACTTC.

The chain couples TRBV4-1 to TRBJ2-7, with TRBD2 matching over 8 bases. Germline V gene lookup returns CDR1 MGHRA and CDR2 YSYEKL. The CDR3 is 16 amino acids. The J segment lost 4 bases and the V segment lost 4 bases, leaving 12 bases of the junction unmatched. CDR3 residues: CASSRSSAGGSYEQYF. CDR3 DNA: TGCGCCAGCAGCCGGTCTTCGGCGGGGGGTTCATACGAGCAGTACTTC.

This rearrangement joins TRBV27 to TRBJ1-2; D is perhaps TRBD1 (5 bases). The germline gives CDR1 MNHEY, CDR2 SMNVEV (reference sequence). This CDR3 is 15 amino acids long. Trimming shortened V by 4 bases and J by 4 bases, and 16 bases separated the two germline ends. CDR3 sequence reads: CASSSTHQGVYGYTF. CDR3 nucleotides: TGTGCCAGCAGTTCGACCCATCAGGGAGTCTATGGCTACACCTTC.

The chain recombines TRBV5-4 with TRBJ2-5; tentatively, D is TRBD1 (6 bases). Germline CDR1 is SGHNT and CDR2 is YYREEE (reference sequence). Trimming took off 0 bases at V and 5 bases at J, with 11 bases between the two ends. This CDR3 is built from 14 residues. CDR3 protein: CASSLDRADETQYF. CDR3 DNA: TGTGCCAGCAGCTTGGACAGGGCGGATGAGACCCAGTACTTC.

This sequence joins TRBV13 and TRBJ1-1; 7 positions match TRBD1. Per germline, CDR1 PRHDT and CDR2 FYEKMQ (reference sequence). The CDR3 runs 16 residues. J lost 8 bases, V lost 5 bases, and 17 bases had no gene match. The CDR3: CASSDDIGQVDPEAFF. The CDR3 DNA reads as TGTGCCAGCAGCGACGATATTGGACAGGTGGACCCCGAAGCTTTCTTT.